The 13 T cell receptor beta chains below come from one sample, sequenced in a study of T cells in Graves' hyperthyroidism and ophthalmopathy. Amplification yielded TCR beta CDR3 regions, with RNA transcripts as the source. First-round RT-PCR with HTBI primers amplified the TCR CDR3 region. From the multiplex PCR reads, TCRdb called clonotypes with MiXCR, one entry per CDR3 protein. The sample yields fewer than 500,000 distinct CDR3 sequences, roughly 13% seen once. Sample: blood. The receptors were gathered from a man aged 25 to 40 with Graves' hyperthyroidism that later progressed to Graves' ophthalmopathy.

This clonotype occurred many times. The genes are TRBV7-9 and TRBJ2-7; 7 positions match TRBD1. The CDR3 is made up of 15 amino acids. Germline trimming cut 1 base from V and 0 bases from J; bases unmatched to any gene: 3. Germline lookup yields CDR1 SEHNR and CDR2 FQNEAQ (reference sequence). The DNA for the CDR3 is TGTGCCAGCAGCTTAGTCACAGGGGCCTCCTACGAGCAGTACTTC. Translated, it gives CASSLVTGASYEQYF.

Turning to this clonotype: This clone may be a read error of a much larger clone one base away. This rearrangement joins TRBV6-2 or TRBV6-3 to TRBJ2-2; weak D call: TRBD1 (6 bases). Trimming shortened V by 5 bases and J by 6 bases, and 16 bases separated the two germline ends. CDR1 is MNHEY, CDR2 SVGEGT, per germline. The CDR3 totals 15 residues. The CDR3 is CASSDRDTSSGELFF. CDR3 sequence (DNA): TGTGCCAGCAGTGACCGGGACACCTCCTCCGGGGAGCTGTTTTTT.

V and J are TRBV20-1 and TRBJ2-4; 9 positions match TRBD2. CDR1 and CDR2 (germline): DFQATT, SNEGSKA (reference sequence). V was pared by 5 bases and J by 8 bases, with 7 bases of the junction left unmatched. This CDR3 spans 13 amino acids. The CDR3 nucleotides are TGCAGTGCTTCGGGAGTAGCGGGGGACATTCAGTACTTC. Protein: CSASGVAGDIQYF.

This clonotype was counted many times. J is TRBJ1-2 and V is TRBV7-6; 7 bases align to TRBD1. Germline CDR1 SGHVS, CDR2 FNYEAQ. The CDR3 contains 15 residues. Trimming cost V 5 bases and J 5 bases; bases outside gene matches: 11. CDR3 loop: CASSLRQGGNYGYTF. The CDR3 nucleotides are TGTGCCAGCAGCCTGAGACAGGGCGGGAATTATGGCTACACCTTC.

This clonotype was seen at least ten times. J is TRBJ2-7 and V is TRBV7-9; TRBD2 aligns across 8 bases. Germline V gives CDR1 SEHNR, CDR2 FQNEAQ (reference sequence). This CDR3 spans 15 amino acids. Losses at the gene ends were 5 bases for V and 1 base for J; bases not matched to a gene: 7. The CDR3 here is CASSPSGGKSYEQYF. In DNA form, the CDR3 reads TGTGCCAGCAGCCCAAGCGGGGGCAAATCCTACGAGCAGTACTTC.

This clonotype showed up many times. The J gene is TRBJ2-1, the V gene TRBV2; D is perhaps TRBD1 or TRBD2 (6 bases each). V dropped 2 bases and J dropped 2 bases, with 10 bases sitting between them. The germline V gene encodes CDR1 SNHLY and CDR2 FYNNEI. CDR3 size: 15 residues. Here the CDR3 DNA reads TGTGCCAGCAGTGAATGGGGGGCAGCCTACAATGAGCAGTTCTTC. Translating it yields CASSEWGAAYNEQFF.

The table lists this clonotype with many counts. The J gene is TRBJ2-3, the V gene TRBV30; D remains ambiguous. This CDR3 contains 13 residues. With 1 base removed from V and 3 bases from J, the gap between germline ends came to 8 bases. CDR1 and CDR2 (germline): GTSNPN, SVGIG (reference sequence). The CDR3 region is CAWSGIRTDTQYF. CDR3 sequence (DNA): TGTGCCTGGAGTGGGATAAGGACAGATACGCAGTATTTT. The full variable domain, in which reference TRBV30 and TRBJ2-3 provide the parts outside the CDR3, is SQTIHQWPATLVQPVGSPLSLECTVEGTSNPNLYWYRQAAGRGLQLLFYSVGIGQISSEVPQNLSASRPQDRQFILSSKKLLLSDSGFYLCAWSGIRTDTQYFGPGTRLTVL.

At least ten counts were recorded for this clonotype. This chain links TRBV29-1 with TRBJ2-3, with D possibly being TRBD1 or TRBD2 (5 bases each). This CDR3 is 14 amino acids long. The V gene lost 6 bases and the J gene lost 2 bases, with 15 bases spanning the gap. Germline V gene sequence: CDR1 SQVTM, CDR2 ANQGSEA. Here the CDR3 reads CSVKPGTTTDTQYF. The CDR3, as DNA: TGCAGCGTCAAACCGGGGACGACCACAGATACGCAGTATTTT.

This clonotype was detected many times. The chain is built from TRBV27 and TRBJ1-1; a possible D gene is TRBD1 (5 bases). The CDR3 sequence is 15 residues long. Per germline, CDR1 MNHEY and CDR2 SMNVEV (reference sequence). Deletions cut 3 bases from V and 6 bases from J, with 17 bases between. The CDR3 DNA is TGTGCCAGCAGTTTGGCCGTTCGGGGGAGCTCTGAAGCTTTCTTT. Translating it yields CASSLAVRGSSEAFF.

This clonotype has a handful of counts. The chain links TRBV4-1 to TRBJ2-3; D is tentatively TRBD1 or TRBD2 (5 bases each). The CDR3 spans 15 residues. V was shortened by 1 base and J by 6 bases, with 14 bases between the two germline ends. The V gene's germline CDR1 is MGHRA and CDR2 YSYEKL. The DNA of the CDR3 is TGCGCCAGCAGCCAAGGGGGGATTCGGATCGATACGCAGTATTTT. Its protein is CASSQGGIRIDTQYF.

The table lists this clonotype with a few counts. The J gene is TRBJ1-2, the V gene TRBV20-1; 7 positions match TRBD1. The V and J ends lost 5 bases and 7 bases, in that order; junction bases with no gene match: 10. CDR1 and CDR2 from the germline V gene are DFQATT and SNEGSKA (reference sequence). The CDR3 is 13 residues long. The DNA of the CDR3 is TGCAGTGCTGGGGGAGGGGGCGACTGTGGCTACACCTTC. Translation: CSAGGGGDCGYTF.

The rearrangement uses TRBV6-1 and TRBJ1-2; D uncertain. V dropped 6 bases and J dropped 4 bases, with 9 bases sitting between them. The CDR3 is made up of 12 amino acids. The germline CDR1 and CDR2 sequences are MNHNS and SASEGT. The CDR3 coding sequence is TGTGCCAGCAGACAGTATCGCTATGGCTACACCTTC. It encodes CASRQYRYGYTF.

This clonotype was counted a few times. The chain is built from TRBV7-6 and TRBJ2-7, with D uncertain. Trimming stripped 5 bases from V and 3 bases from J, with 23 bases between. The CDR3 is made up of 17 amino acids. Germline CDR1 is SGHVS and CDR2 is FNYEAQ. CDR3 nucleotides: TGTGCCAGCAGCCCCAGGCTGCAGGTCGGTTCATACTACGAGCAGTACTTC. Protein: CASSPRLQVGSYYEQYF.